This T cell receptor (beta chain) was captured by sequencing in a study of long-term antiretroviral therapy in people with HIV (dated 2022 in TCRdb). With regard to the full study: The earliest samples were collected roughly a decade before the 2015 WHO recommendation for immediate ART, at a time when ART was usually postponed until CD4 counts fell. Whether ART initiation and durable HIV suppression were associated with changes in peripheral blood TRB repertoire composition and diversity was tested in a retrospective serial study. A total of 192 cryopreserved PBMC samples were contributed to the cohort by 30 adults with confirmed HIV infection, with samples collected serially over a mean of roughly six years (range 1-12). Among the approximately 27 participants with HIV, eleven were female. No cross-contamination during QIAcube processing turned up in test extractions that ran a monoclonal T-cell line alongside about 35 polyclonal samples. What the work shows at the level of the full study, not this receptor alone: ART initiation was associated with a significant increase in TRB diversity, but diversity stayed significantly below transplant donor controls even after long-term ART. The samples span the years 2004 to 2017, and the ART regimens used at that time may not be as effective as current regimens. Since PBMC availability was limited, sequencing covered only the TCR beta chain, with no alpha chain pairing. Because pre-ART samples had limited cell numbers, unsorted PBMC were profiled rather than sorted CD4+ and CD8+ T cells. Narrower CDR3 length ranges were observed in HIV repertoires than in controls, and an antigen-experienced repertoire with only a slight naive shift after ART was suggested by the network structure. Inferences about post-ART repertoire changes are limited because no data were available on ART adherence, viral resistance or therapy changes. The repertoire was dominated across all time points by expanded TRB clones identified before ART initiation, although this dominance was seen to fluctuate and to decrease in many PLHIV after ART.

Sequencing of the TRB variable region was done with the immunoSEQ hsTCRB v3.0 assay at survey level resolution. A depth of about 40,000-50,000 T-cell genomes per sample was targeted for TRB sequencing. An Illumina MiSeq with a v3 150-cycle kit was used to sequence the pooled TRB libraries. Per the authors' processing: Repertoire analysis was run in R within a reproducible Nextflow workflow that covered QC, data transformation and analysis. Custom analyses were implemented in LymphoSeq2, an R package for AIRR-Seq data exploration. A handful of samples that produced fewer than 5000 total TRB sequences were removed, so some 180 HIV repertoires were analyzed. Among the 170 to 200 retained HIV repertoires, some 57 were collected before ART initiation and some 130 were collected after ART initiation. Each repertoire was downsampled to 5000 TRB nucleotide sequences, and summary statistics were averaged across 100 downsampling iterations. Only TRB sequences with CDR3 regions of at least seven amino acids were retained for analysis. Diversity was assessed using a clonality score derived from Shannon entropy and using the Gini coefficient. In the repertoire networks, any two of the top 5000 CDR3 amino acid sequences were connected whenever the two sequences differed by an edit distance of one. GLIPH2 predicted antigen specificity groups and MHC restriction for TRB CDR3 amino acid sequences. To flag known CMV, EBV, HIV or tissue antigen associations, CDR3 amino acid sequences were matched against VDJdb and McPAS-TCR. Pre-ART, post-ART and control groups were compared with Wilcoxon signed-rank tests and Holm-Bonferroni correction. TCRdb retrieved this table from immuneACCESS and kept in-frame rearrangements only. Not all clones are present; in checked studies, unresolved V genes account for under half, and no reason is known for the remainder. V, J and clone size are taken as reported in that table, and D and trimming were inferred from the DNA itself. For this sample the table gives about 38,000 clones, of which 65% to 90% were detected only once. The ten largest make up 5.2% of the sample.

Sequences LNHDA (CDR1) and SQIVND (CDR2) are obtained from the germline V gene (reference sequence). Counted from cysteine to phenylalanine, this CDR3 has 15 amino acids. CDR3 DNA only is kept here, 45 bases in frame from base 1. V and J are truncated by 3 bases and 0 bases respectively, leaving an intervening sequence of 11 bases. To be included, a participant needed at least one PBMC sample from before ART initiation plus at least two post-ART samples. All participants with HIV were treated in the United States of America. Before DNA extraction, cryopreserved samples containing 1-10 million PBMC were thawed and washed. At the time of the earliest PBMC sample, participants with HIV were aged between roughly 20 and 54 years. Per participant, PBMC samples came from 1-4 timepoints prior to ART initiation and 2-8 timepoints following ART initiation, for a median of 7 samples. Serial HIV viral load, CD4+ T-cell count, ART history and demographic data were obtained for every participant. Genomic DNA was extracted from unsorted PBMC with a Qiagen kit on a QIAcube, processed in batches of 12 samples.

Comments on this clone: Which antigen it targets is not known. One base away there is no much larger clone; base qualities are not given.

The V and J genes are TRBV19 and TRBJ1-1, with a weak D call of TRBD1 (6 bases match). Source: unsorted PBMCs, taken 1.5 years after starting antiretroviral therapy. The receptor's source is a man aged 18 to 29 with HIV. The DNA sequence is as follows: TGTGCCAGTAGTATCAGCCAGGGGTTGAACACTGAAGCTTTCTTT. This encodes CASSISQGLNTEAFF. Extended through the reference TRBV19 and TRBJ1-1 proteins, this CDR3 yields the full variable domain: DGGITQSPKYLFRKEGQNVTLSCEQNLNHDAMYWYRQDPGQGLRLIYYSQIVNDFQKGDIAEGYSVSREKKESFPLTVTSAQKNPTAFYLCASSISQGLNTEAFFGQGTRLTVV.